One and the same sample provided the 20 T cell receptor beta chains below, sequenced in a study of T cell changes during pregnancy in multiple sclerosis. Only in-frame clones appear in the TCRdb table, and some are missing; sequencing was by immunoSEQ multiplex PCR. The sample lists about 22,000 clones; about 90% were seen once. The sample here was CD8+ T cells from peripheral blood mononuclear cells, taken after pregnancy. These TCRs come from a female donor with multiple sclerosis, enrolled in a pregnancy study.

DNA for the CDR3: TGCGCCAGCAGCTTGGTAGAGGTTGTAGTAGCGGGATACAATGAGCAGTTCTTC. This codes for CASSLVEVVVAGYNEQFF. This chain joins TRBV5-1 and TRBJ2-1; 8 nucleotides match TRBD2. J gave up 4 bases and V 0 bases, and 12 bases lay outside the gene matches. Germline CDR1 is SGHRS and CDR2 is YFSETQ. This CDR3 region has 18 residues. Filled out from reference TRBV5-1 and TRBJ2-1, the complete variable domain reads KAGVTQTPRYLIKTRGQQVTLSCSPISGHRSVSWYQQTPGQGLQFLFEYFSETQRNKGNFPGRFSGRQFSNSRSEMNVSTLELGDSALYLCASSLVEVVVAGYNEQFFGPGTRLTVL.

This chain connects TRBV6-1 to TRBJ1-1; no definite D call. From germline, CDR1 is MNHNS and CDR2 SASEGT. V was clipped by 8 bases and J by 0 bases, with 13 bases between them. The CDR3 totals 14 residues. CDR3: CASWSSGMNTEAFF. CDR3 nucleotide sequence: TGTGCCAGCTGGAGTTCGGGAATGAACACTGAAGCTTTCTTT.

The V call is TRBV13, the J call TRBJ1-4; 9 nucleotides match TRBD1. After removal of 5 bases from V and 10 bases from J, the junction contained 17 bases not matched to a gene. Germline CDR1 PRHDT, CDR2 FYEKMQ (reference sequence). CDR3 length equals 17 residues. The chain's CDR3 is CASSLGAGTGNLAKLFF. The CDR3 DNA reads as TGTGCCAGCAGCCTGGGGGCTGGGACAGGGAATCTGGCAAAACTGTTTTTT. The entire variable domain, with the rest obtained from reference TRBV13 and TRBJ1-4, is as follows: AAGVIQSPRHLIKEKRETATLKCYPIPRHDTVYWYQQGPGQDPQFLISFYEKMQSDKGSIPDRFSAQQFSDYHSELNMSSLELGDSALYFCASSLGAGTGNLAKLFFGSGTQLSVL.

This sequence joins TRBV27 and TRBJ2-3, with 8 bases lining up with TRBD2. The CDR3 sequence is 16 residues long. V was clipped by 2 bases and J by 6 bases; unmatched bases: 10. Germline V gene data show CDR1 as MNHEY and CDR2 as SMNVEV (reference sequence). DNA of the CDR3: TGTGCCAGCAGTTTAGGCGGTAGCGGGACGTATGATACGCAGTATTTT. This translates into CASSLGGSGTYDTQYF.

The V call is TRBV5-4, the J call TRBJ2-2, with D hard to call. This CDR3 comprises 15 residues. V gave up 0 bases and J gave up 0 bases, with 6 bases separating them. Germline V gene lookup returns CDR1 SGHNT and CDR2 YYREEE (reference sequence). The CDR3, as DNA: TGTGCCAGCAGCTTGGGACTTCCGAACACCGGGGAGCTGTTTTTT. This sequence encodes CASSLGLPNTGELFF.

The genes are TRBV4-2 and TRBJ1-2; a weak D match, TRBD1 (6 bases). CDR3 length equals 13 residues. Germline-derived CDR1 and CDR2 are LGHNA and YNFKEQ. V lost 4 bases and J lost 4, with 10 bases in between. CDR3 nucleotide sequence: TGTGCCAGCAGCCCGGGGGGCTCCTATGGCTACACCTTC. As protein: CASSPGGSYGYTF.

V is TRBV4-2 and J is TRBJ2-7; 7 bases agree with TRBD2. Germline lookup yields CDR1 LGHNA and CDR2 YNFKEQ. This CDR3 spans 15 amino acids. The V and J ends lost 4 bases and 0 bases, in that order; junction bases with no gene match: 6. The CDR3 protein is CASSPGWGGSYEQYF. The CDR3 DNA follows: TGTGCCAGCAGCCCGGGGTGGGGGGGCTCCTACGAGCAGTACTTC.

V is TRBV11-2 and J is TRBJ1-1, with D perhaps TRBD1 (5 bases). The CDR3 is made up of 15 amino acids. V was clipped by 0 bases and J by 0 bases, with 8 bases between them. Germline V lookup: CDR1 SGHAT, CDR2 FQNNGV. The CDR3 DNA reads as TGTGCCAGCAGCTTAGATCGGGGGATGAACACTGAAGCTTTCTTT. Its protein product is CASSLDRGMNTEAFF. The entire variable domain, with the rest obtained from reference TRBV11-2 and TRBJ1-1, is as follows: EAGVAQSPRYKIIEKRQSVAFWCNPISGHATLYWYQQILGQGPKLLIQFQNNGVVDDSQLPKDRFSAERLKGVDSTLKIQPAKLEDSAVYLCASSLDRGMNTEAFFGQGTRLTVV.

The CDR3 is CASSLARPGERLGYNQPQHF. DNA for the CDR3: TGTGCCAGCAGCTTAGCGCGGCCAGGGGAAAGATTGGGGTACAATCAGCCCCAGCATTTT. V is TRBV7-2 and J is TRBJ1-5; the D gene is possibly TRBD1 (6 bases). CDR1 and CDR2 (germline): SGHTA, FQGNSA. The germline V and J ends were trimmed by 0 bases and 3 bases, with 24 bases remaining between them. This CDR3 comprises 20 residues. Full variable domain (rest looked up from reference TRBV7-2 and TRBJ1-5): GAGVSQSPSNKVTEKGKDVELRCDPISGHTALYWYRQSLGQGLEFLIYFQGNSAPDKSGLPSDRFSAERTGGSVSTLTIQRTQQEDSAVYLCASSLARPGERLGYNQPQHFGDGTRLSIL.

This chain joins TRBV4-1 and TRBJ2-7; D uncertain. The V gene lost 2 bases and the J gene lost 5 bases, with 10 bases spanning the gap. The CDR3 contains 13 residues. Germline V lookup: CDR1 MGHRA, CDR2 YSYEKL. The CDR3 sequence is CASSQSRFDEQYF. The CDR3 DNA reads as TGCGCCAGCAGCCAAAGCCGCTTCGACGAGCAGTACTTC.

This clone showed up just once. The chain carries TRBV4-3 and TRBJ2-7, with 11 nucleotides matching TRBD1. Germline assignment: CDR1 LGHNA and CDR2 YSLEER. The J segment lost 3 bases and the V segment lost 6 bases, leaving 7 bases of the junction unmatched. The CDR3 runs 15 residues. DNA for the CDR3: TGCGCCAGCAGTCCACGGACAGGGGGCGTCTACGAGCAGTACTTC. Amino acid sequence: CASSPRTGGVYEQYF.

The gene calls are TRBV9 and TRBJ1-4; a possible D gene is TRBD1 (6 bases). The CDR3 is 15 residues long. CDR1 and CDR2 from the germline V gene are SGDLS and YYNGEE. Trimming shortened V by 4 bases and J by 8 bases, and 18 bases separated the two germline ends. The CDR3 DNA follows: TGTGCCAGCAGCCTTAGCGGGGGCTCGAACGAAAAACTGTTTTTT. Translation gives CASSLSGGSNEKLFF.

The chain recombines TRBV6-1 with TRBJ2-7, with 10 bases that match TRBD2. CDR1 and CDR2 from the germline V gene are MNHNS and SASEGT. Trimming took 6 bases from V and 0 from J; bases not matched to a gene: 5. This CDR3 contains 15 residues. CDR3 sequence reads: CASRESSGGSYEQYF. CDR3 bases: TGTGCCAGCAGGGAGTCTAGCGGGGGCTCCTACGAGCAGTACTTC.

This clone was recorded a few times. The chain is built from TRBV28 and TRBJ1-1; no definite D call. CDR1 is MDHEN, CDR2 SYDVKM, per germline. Trimming left V 7 bases short and J 0 bases short, with 12 bases between. This CDR3 has 14 amino acids. In DNA, the CDR3 is TGTGCCAGCAACCTCGGAGGCGTGAACACTGAAGCTTTCTTT. It codes for CASNLGGVNTEAFF.

The chain is built from TRBV19 and TRBJ2-7, with TRBD2 as a possible D gene (6 bases). Germline values: CDR1 LNHDA, CDR2 SQIVND (reference sequence). With 3 bases removed from V and 2 bases from J, the gap between germline ends came to 8 bases. The CDR3 is made up of 13 amino acids. The DNA for the CDR3 is TGTGCCAGTAGTATTGGGGGGACCTACGAGCAGTACTTC. Encoded protein: CASSIGGTYEQYF.

The J gene is TRBJ2-7, the V gene TRBV6-5, with D perhaps TRBD2 (7 bases). Germline CDR1 is MNHEY and CDR2 is SVGAGI. The CDR3 length is 15 residues. Trimming took 2 bases from V and 4 from J, leaving 15 bases between them. The CDR3 DNA reads as TGTGCCAGCAGTTACCTCCCAGGGGAGGGGTACGAGCAGTACTTC. The encoded protein is CASSYLPGEGYEQYF.

V and J are TRBV6-5 and TRBJ1-2; D is undetermined. Germline CDR1 is MNHEY and CDR2 is SVGAGI. The CDR3 sequence is 13 residues long. V was clipped by 2 bases and J by 4 bases, with 8 bases between them. CDR3 protein: CASSYAASYGYTF. For the CDR3, the DNA is TGTGCCAGCAGTTACGCGGCAAGCTATGGCTACACCTTC.

V and J are TRBV27 and TRBJ2-3; perhaps TRBD1 as D (6 bases). The germline V and J ends were trimmed by 2 bases and 2 bases, with 8 bases remaining between them. The CDR3 sequence is 14 residues long. Germline V CDR1 and CDR2: MNHEY, SMNVEV (reference sequence). CDR3 DNA: TGTGCCAGCAGTTTAAGGGGGTACACAGATACGCAGTATTTT. Translating gives CASSLRGYTDTQYF.

This rearrangement joins TRBV10-1 to TRBJ2-7, with a tentative D call TRBD1 (6 bases). Germline CDR1 WNHNN, CDR2 SYGVQD (reference sequence). V dropped 3 bases and J dropped 4 bases, with 7 bases sitting between them. This CDR3 contains 12 residues. The CDR3 nucleotides read TGCGCCAGCAGTGACACAGGGTACGAGCAGTACTTC. Its protein is CASSDTGYEQYF.

V is TRBV4-1 and J is TRBJ1-1, with 8 positions matching TRBD1. This CDR3 has 15 amino acids. V was clipped by 0 bases and J by 7 bases; unmatched bases: 7. CDR1 MGHRA and CDR2 YSYEKL come from the germline V gene. CDR3 sequence (DNA): TGCGCCAGCAGCCAAGAGATCGCAGGGGGCGGTGAAGCTTTCTTT. It specifies CASSQEIAGGGEAFF.